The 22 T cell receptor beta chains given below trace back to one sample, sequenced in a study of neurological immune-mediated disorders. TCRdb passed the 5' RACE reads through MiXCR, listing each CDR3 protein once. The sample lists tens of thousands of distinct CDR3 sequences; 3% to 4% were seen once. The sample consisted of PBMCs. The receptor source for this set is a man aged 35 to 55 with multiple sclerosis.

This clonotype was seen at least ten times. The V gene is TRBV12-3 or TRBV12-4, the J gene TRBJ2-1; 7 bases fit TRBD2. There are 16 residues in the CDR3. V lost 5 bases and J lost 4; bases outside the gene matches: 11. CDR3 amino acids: CASSANPSGAYNEQFF. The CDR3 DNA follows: TGTGCCAGCAGTGCTAATCCTAGCGGAGCGTACAATGAGCAGTTCTTC.

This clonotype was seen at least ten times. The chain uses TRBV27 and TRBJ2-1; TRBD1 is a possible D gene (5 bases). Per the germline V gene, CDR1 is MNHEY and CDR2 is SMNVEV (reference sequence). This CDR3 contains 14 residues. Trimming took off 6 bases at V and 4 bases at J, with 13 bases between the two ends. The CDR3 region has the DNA TGTGCCAGCAGCCTCATAACAGGTTACAATGAGCAGTTCTTC. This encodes CASSLITGYNEQFF.

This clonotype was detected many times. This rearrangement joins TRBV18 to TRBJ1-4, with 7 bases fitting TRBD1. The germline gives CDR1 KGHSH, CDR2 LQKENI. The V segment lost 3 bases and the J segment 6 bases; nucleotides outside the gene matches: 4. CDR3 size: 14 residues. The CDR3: CASSPPGTDEKLFF. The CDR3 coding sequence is TGTGCCAGCTCACCCCCCGGGACAGATGAAAAACTGTTTTTT.

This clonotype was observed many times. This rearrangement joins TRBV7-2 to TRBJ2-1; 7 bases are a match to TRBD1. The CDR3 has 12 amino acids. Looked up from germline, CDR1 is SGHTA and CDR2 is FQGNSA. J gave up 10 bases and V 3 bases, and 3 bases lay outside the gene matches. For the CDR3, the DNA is TGTGCCAGCAGCTTGGACAGGCGGGAGCAGTTCTTC. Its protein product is CASSLDRREQFF.

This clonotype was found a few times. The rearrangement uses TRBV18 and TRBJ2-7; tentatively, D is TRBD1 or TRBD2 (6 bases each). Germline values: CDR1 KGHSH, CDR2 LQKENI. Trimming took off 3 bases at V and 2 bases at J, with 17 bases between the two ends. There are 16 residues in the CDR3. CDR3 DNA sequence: TGTGCCAGCTCACCCCTCTGGGTGAGGGGGGCCTACGAGCAGTACTTC. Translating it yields CASSPLWVRGAYEQYF.

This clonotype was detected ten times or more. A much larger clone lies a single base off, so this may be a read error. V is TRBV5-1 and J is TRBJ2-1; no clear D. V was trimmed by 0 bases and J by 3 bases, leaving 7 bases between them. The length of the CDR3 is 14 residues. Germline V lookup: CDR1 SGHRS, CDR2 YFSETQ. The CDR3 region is CASSLGKLYNEQFF. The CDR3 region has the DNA TGCGCCAGCAGCTTGGGAAAGCTCTACAATGAGCAGTTCTTC.

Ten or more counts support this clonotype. The CDR3 region is CSASGQWNGELFF. The CDR3 DNA reads as TGCAGTGCTAGCGGGCAGTGGAACGGGGAGCTGTTTTTT. The chain uses TRBV20-1 and TRBJ2-2; D not resolved. Trimming pared 3 bases from V and 7 bases from J, leaving 12 bases between. The CDR3 is 13 residues long. Germline V gene data show CDR1 as DFQATT and CDR2 as SNEGSKA (reference sequence).

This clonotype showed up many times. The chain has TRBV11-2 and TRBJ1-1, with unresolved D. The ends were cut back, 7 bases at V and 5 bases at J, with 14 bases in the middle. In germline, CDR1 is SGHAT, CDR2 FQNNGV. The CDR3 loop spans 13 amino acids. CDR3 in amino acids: CASMGWGGTEAFF. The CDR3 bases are TGTGCCAGCATGGGCTGGGGAGGGACTGAAGCTTTCTTT.

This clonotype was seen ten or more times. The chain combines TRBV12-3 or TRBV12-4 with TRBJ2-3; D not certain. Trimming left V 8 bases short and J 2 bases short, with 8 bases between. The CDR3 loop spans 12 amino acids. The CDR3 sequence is CASSTYTDTQYF. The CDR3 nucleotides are TGTGCCAGCTCGACCTACACAGATACGCAGTATTTT.

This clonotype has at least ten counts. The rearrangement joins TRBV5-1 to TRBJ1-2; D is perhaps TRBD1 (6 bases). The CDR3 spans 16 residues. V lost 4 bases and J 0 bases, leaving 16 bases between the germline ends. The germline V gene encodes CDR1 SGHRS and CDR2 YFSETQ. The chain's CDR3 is CASSPDSGGTNYGYTF. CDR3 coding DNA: TGCGCCAGCAGCCCGGACAGCGGGGGGACTAACTATGGCTACACCTTC. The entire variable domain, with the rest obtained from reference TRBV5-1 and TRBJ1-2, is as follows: KAGVTQTPRYLIKTRGQQVTLSCSPISGHRSVSWYQQTPGQGLQFLFEYFSETQRNKGNFPGRFSGRQFSNSRSEMNVSTLELGDSALYLCASSPDSGGTNYGYTFGSGTRLTVV.

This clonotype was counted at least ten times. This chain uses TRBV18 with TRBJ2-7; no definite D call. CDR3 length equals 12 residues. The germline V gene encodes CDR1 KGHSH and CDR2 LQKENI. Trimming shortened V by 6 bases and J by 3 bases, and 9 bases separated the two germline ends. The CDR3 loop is CASSPMGYEQYF. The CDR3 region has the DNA TGTGCCAGCTCCCCGATGGGCTACGAGCAGTACTTC.

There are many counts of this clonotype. This CDR3 is CASTPGLGGGTEAFF. The CDR3 DNA sequence: TGTGCCAGCACCCCTGGGTTAGGCGGAGGCACTGAAGCTTTCTTT. The chain employs TRBV7-9 and TRBJ1-1; D remains unclear. The ends were cut back, 7 bases at V and 4 bases at J, with 19 bases in the middle. The CDR3 is 15 amino acids. From germline, CDR1 is SEHNR and CDR2 FQNEAQ (reference sequence).

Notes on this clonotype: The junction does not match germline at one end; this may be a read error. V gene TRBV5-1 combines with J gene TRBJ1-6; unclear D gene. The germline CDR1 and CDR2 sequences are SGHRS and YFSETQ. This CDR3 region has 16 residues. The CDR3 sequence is CASSLAGVVVGSHLHF. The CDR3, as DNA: TGCGCCAGCAGCTTGGCGGGCGTGGTCGTCGGTTCACACCTCCACTTT.

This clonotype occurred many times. CDR3 bases: TGTGCCAGCAGCTTAAGGACAGATACGCAGTATTTT. It translates to CASSLRTDTQYF. The chain recombines TRBV7-9 with TRBJ2-3, with unresolved D. V lost 2 bases to trimming and J lost 3 bases, with 3 bases between them. Per the germline V gene, CDR1 is SEHNR and CDR2 is FQNEAQ (reference sequence). The CDR3 sequence is 12 residues long.

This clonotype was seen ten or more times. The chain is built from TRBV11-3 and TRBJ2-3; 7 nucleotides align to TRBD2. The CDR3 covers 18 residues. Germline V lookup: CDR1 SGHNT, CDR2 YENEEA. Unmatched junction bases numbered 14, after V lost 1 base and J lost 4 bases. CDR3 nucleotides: TGTGCCAGCAGCTTAGGATTAACGGGAGGCTATACGTCAGATACGCAGTATTTT. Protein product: CASSLGLTGGYTSDTQYF.

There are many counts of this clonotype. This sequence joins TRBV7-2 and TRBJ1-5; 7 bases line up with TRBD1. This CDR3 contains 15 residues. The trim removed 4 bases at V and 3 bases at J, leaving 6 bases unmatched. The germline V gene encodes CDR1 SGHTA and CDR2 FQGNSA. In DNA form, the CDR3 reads TGTGCCAGCAGCTCCCGGACAGGCGCCAATCAGCCCCAGCATTTT. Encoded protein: CASSSRTGANQPQHF.

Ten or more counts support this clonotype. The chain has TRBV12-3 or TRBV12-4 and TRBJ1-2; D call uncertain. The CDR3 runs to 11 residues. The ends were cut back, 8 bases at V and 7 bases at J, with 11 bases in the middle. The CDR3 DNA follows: TGTGCCAGCGGGTTGGTGAGTGGCTACACCTTC. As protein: CASGLVSGYTF.

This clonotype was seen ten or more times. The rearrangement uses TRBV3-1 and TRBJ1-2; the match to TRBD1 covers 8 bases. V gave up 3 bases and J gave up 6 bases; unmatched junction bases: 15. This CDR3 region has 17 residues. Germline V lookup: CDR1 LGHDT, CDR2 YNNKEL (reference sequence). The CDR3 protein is CASSHISGQGIRDGYTF. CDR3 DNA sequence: TGTGCCAGCAGCCATATCAGCGGACAGGGAATTAGGGATGGCTACACCTTC.

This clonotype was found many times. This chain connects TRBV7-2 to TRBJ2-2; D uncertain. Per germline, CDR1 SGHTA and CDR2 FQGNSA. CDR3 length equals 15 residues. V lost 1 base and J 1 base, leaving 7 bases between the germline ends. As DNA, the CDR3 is TGTGCCAGCAGCTTAGTCGCGGTGAACACCGGGGAGCTGTTTTTT. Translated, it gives CASSLVAVNTGELFF.

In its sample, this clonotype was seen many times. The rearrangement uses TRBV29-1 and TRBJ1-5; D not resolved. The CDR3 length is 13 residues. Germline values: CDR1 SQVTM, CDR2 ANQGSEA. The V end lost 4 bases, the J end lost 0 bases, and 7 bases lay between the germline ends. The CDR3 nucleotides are TGCAGCGTTGGAGAAAATAGCAATCAGCCCCAGCATTTT. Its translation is CSVGENSNQPQHF.

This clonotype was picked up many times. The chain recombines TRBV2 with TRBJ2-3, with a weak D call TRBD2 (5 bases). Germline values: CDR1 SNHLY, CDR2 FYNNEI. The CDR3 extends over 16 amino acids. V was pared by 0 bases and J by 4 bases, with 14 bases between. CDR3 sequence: CASSEALHPGADTQYF. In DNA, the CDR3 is TGTGCCAGCAGTGAAGCACTCCACCCCGGGGCAGATACGCAGTATTTT.

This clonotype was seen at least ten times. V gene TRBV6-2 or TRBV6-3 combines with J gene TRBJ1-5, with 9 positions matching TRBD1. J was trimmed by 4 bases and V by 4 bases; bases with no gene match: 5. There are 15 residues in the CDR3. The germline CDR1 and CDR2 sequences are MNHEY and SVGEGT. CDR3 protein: CASSSGQGWNQPQHF. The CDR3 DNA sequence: TGTGCCAGCAGTTCGGGACAGGGTTGGAATCAGCCCCAGCATTTT.